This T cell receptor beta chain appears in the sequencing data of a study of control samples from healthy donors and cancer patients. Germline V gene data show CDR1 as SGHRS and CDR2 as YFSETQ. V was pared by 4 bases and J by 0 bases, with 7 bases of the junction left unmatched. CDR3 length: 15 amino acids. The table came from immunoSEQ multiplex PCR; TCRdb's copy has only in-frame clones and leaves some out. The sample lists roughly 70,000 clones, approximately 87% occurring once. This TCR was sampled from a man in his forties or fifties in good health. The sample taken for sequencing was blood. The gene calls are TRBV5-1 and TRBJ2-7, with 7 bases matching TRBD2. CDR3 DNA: TGCGCCAGCAGCCCGGGACTATCCTTCTCCTACGAGCAGTACTTC. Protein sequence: CASSPGLSFSYEQYF.